This TCR beta chain was retrieved from a study of T cell responses to AZD1222 COVID-19 vaccine. Study results and caveats: Only a handful of AZD1222 recipients, several in all, had baseline seropositivity.

The CDR3 runs to 13 residues. Trimming removed 9 bases at V and 6 bases at J, with 18 bases between. Germline assignment: CDR1 SGHNT and CDR2 YENEEA. Measured with immunoSEQ multiplex PCR; TCRdb has only the in-frame clones, and not every one. In the table there are 94,000 or so clones, roughly 90% of which are singletons. A note on this clone: No antigen is known for it.

The rearrangement links TRBV11-3 to TRBJ2-7; D perhaps matches TRBD1 (6 bases). The clonotype comes from an adult in good health. The specimen was peripheral blood, collected on day 0 of AZD1222 vaccination. This CDR3 reads CASSWDTLGEQYF. The CDR3 nucleotides read TGTGCCAGTTCCTGGGACACCCTCGGCGAGCAGTACTTC.